This entry concerns a single T cell receptor (beta chain). This record belongs to a study of blood T cell repertoires in COVID-19. Study information: Donors in the United States, Italy and Spain gave samples during acute or convalescent COVID-19. Sample material is recorded as cDNA or gDNA derived from T cells, B-cell-depleted T cells, or PBMCs.

V lost 6 bases to trimming and J lost 2 bases, with 14 bases between them. The V gene's germline CDR1 is MNHEY and CDR2 SVGEGT. The length of the CDR3 is 14 residues. Assay: immunoSEQ multiplex PCR; the TCRdb copy retains only in-frame clones and omits some. The profile shows 230,000 or so clones, roughly nine tenths of them singletons. Input material: peripheral blood. The receptor comes from a woman aged 40-49 years who had recovered from COVID-19. The chain joins TRBV6-2 or TRBV6-3 to TRBJ2-7, with D possibly being TRBD2 (5 bases). This chain's CDR3 is CASSLVATAYEQYF. In DNA form, the CDR3 reads TGTGCCAGCAGCCTCGTAGCGACTGCCTACGAGCAGTACTTC.